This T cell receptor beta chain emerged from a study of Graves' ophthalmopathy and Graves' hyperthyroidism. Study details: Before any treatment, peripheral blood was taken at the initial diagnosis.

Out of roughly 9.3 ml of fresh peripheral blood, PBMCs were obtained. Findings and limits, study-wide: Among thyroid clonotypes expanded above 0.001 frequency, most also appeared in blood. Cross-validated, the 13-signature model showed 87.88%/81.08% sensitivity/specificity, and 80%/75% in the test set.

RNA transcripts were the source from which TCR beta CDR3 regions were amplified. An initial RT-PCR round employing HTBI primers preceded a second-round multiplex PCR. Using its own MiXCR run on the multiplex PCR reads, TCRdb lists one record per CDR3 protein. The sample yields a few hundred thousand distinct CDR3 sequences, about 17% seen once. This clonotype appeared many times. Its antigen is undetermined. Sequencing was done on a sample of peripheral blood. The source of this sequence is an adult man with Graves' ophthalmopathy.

CDR3 amino acids: CAWKQDRGGYGYTF. The CDR3 DNA reads as TGTGCCTGGAAGCAGGACAGGGGAGGTTATGGCTACACCTTC. The chain combines TRBV30 with TRBJ1-2; 9 bases are a match to TRBD1. This CDR3 contains 14 residues. From germline, CDR1 is GTSNPN and CDR2 SVGIG (reference sequence). Germline trimming cut 4 bases from V and 5 bases from J; bases unmatched to any gene: 8.